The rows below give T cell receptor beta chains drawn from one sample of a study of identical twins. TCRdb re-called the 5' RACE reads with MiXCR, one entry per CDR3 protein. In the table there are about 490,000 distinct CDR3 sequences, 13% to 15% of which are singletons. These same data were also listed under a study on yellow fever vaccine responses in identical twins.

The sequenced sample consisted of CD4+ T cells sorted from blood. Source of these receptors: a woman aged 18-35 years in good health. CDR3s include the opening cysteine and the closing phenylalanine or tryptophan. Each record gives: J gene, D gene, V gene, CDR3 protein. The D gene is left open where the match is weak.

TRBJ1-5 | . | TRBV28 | CASSVRQSRGHF
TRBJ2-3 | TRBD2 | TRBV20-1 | CSVRSGGAPGTQYF
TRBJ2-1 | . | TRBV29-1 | CSVEGRLPSSYNEQFF
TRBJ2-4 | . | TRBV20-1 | CSARIPAGDIQYF
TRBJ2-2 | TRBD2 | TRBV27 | CASSLIAGGPVTGELFF
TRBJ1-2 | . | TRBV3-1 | CASSQGAGNYGYTF
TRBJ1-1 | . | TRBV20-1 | CSALLFTEAFF
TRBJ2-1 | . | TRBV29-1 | CSVLWTWGNEQFF
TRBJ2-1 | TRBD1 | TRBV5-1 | CASSLGWGQGDNEQFF
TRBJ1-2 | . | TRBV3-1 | CASSQDTTEAYGYTF